This T cell receptor beta chain was profiled in a study of T cell responses to AZD1222 COVID-19 vaccine. Sequenced by immunoSEQ multiplex PCR; TCRdb stores in-frame clones only, minus some. The sample lists about 140,000 clones; around 89% were seen once. V gave up 1 base and J gave up 5 bases, with 15 bases separating them. Germline V lookup: CDR1 SGHNT, CDR2 YYREEE (reference sequence). The CDR3 runs 15 residues. The chain carries TRBV5-4 and TRBJ2-5; tentatively, D is TRBD1 or TRBD2 (7 bases each). The source was peripheral blood, collected 28 days after the second AZD1222 dose. The sequence came from an adult who received the AZD1222 COVID-19 vaccine. DNA for the CDR3: TGTGCCAGCAGCTTGAAGCAGGGGGGGGAGGAGACCCAGTACTTC. Its translation is CASSLKQGGEETQYF.